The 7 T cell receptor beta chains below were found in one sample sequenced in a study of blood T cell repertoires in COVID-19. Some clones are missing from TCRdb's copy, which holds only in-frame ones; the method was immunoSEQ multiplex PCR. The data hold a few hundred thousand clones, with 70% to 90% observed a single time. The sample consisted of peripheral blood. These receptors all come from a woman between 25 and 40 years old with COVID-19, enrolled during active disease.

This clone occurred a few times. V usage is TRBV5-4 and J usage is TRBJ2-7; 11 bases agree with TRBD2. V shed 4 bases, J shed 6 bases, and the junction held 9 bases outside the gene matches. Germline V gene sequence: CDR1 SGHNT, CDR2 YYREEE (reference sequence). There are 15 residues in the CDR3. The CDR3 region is CASSREASGRSEQYV. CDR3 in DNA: TGTGCCAGCAGCCGCGAAGCTAGCGGGAGGTCCGAGCAGTACGTC.

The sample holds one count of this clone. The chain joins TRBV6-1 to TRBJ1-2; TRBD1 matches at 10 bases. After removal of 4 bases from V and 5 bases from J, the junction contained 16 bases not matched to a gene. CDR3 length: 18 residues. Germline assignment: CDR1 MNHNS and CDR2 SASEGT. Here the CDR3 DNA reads TGTGCCAGCAGTGGACAGGGGGCCCTACCATCGGAAGGGTATGGCTACACCTTC. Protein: CASSGQGALPSEGYGYTF.

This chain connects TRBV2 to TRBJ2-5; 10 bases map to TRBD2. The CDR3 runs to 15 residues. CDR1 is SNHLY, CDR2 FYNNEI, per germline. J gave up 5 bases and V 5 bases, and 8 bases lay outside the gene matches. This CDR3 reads CASSFSGGNGETQYF. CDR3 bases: TGTGCCAGCAGTTTTAGCGGGGGGAACGGGGAGACCCAGTACTTC.

CDR3 nucleotides: TGTGCCAGCCGTCGCTCTGGGGCCAACGTCCTGACTTTC. Residues: CASRRSGANVLTF. The chain combines TRBV28 with TRBJ2-6; D unclear. Germline loops: CDR1 MDHEN, CDR2 SYDVKM. V dropped 8 bases and J dropped 0 bases, with 5 bases sitting between them. The CDR3 spans 13 residues. The whole variable domain, filled in from reference TRBV28 and TRBJ2-6, reads DVKVTQSSRYLVKRTGEKVFLECVQDMDHENMFWYRQDPGLGLRLIYFSYDVKMKEKGDIPEGYSVSREKKERFSLILESASTNQTSMYLCASRRSGANVLTFGAGSRLTVL.

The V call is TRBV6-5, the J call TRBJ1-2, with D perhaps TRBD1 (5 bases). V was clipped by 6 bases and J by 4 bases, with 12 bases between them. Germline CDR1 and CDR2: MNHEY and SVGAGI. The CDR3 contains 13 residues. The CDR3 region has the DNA TGTGCCAGCAGCGCGACAGTTACCTATGGCTACACCTTC. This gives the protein CASSATVTYGYTF.

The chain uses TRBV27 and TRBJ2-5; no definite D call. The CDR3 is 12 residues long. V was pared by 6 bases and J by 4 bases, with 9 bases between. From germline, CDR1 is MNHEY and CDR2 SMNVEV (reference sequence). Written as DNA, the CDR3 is TGTGCCAGCAGCCAAACCAGAGAGACCCAGTACTTC. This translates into CASSQTRETQYF.

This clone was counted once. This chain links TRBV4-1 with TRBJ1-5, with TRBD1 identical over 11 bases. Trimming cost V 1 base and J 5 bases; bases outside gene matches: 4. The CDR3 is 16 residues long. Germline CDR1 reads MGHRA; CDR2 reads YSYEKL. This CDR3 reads CASSQGTGGAYQPQHF. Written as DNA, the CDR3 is TGCGCCAGCAGCCAAGGGACAGGGGGCGCATATCAGCCCCAGCATTTT.